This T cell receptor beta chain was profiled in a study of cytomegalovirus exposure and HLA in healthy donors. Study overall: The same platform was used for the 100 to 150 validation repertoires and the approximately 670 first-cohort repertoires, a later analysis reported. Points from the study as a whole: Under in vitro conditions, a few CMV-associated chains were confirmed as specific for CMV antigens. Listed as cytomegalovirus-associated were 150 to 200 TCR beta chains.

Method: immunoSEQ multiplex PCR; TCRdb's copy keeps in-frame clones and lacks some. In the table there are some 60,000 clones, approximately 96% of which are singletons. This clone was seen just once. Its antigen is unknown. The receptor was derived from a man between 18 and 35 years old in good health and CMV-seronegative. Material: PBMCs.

Written as DNA, the CDR3 is TGTGCCAGCAGTTCTGGGGGACAGCACTACACTGAAGCTTTCTTT. Its protein is CASSSGGQHYTEAFF. The chain is built from TRBV27 and TRBJ1-1; 7 bases line up with TRBD1. Unmatched junction bases numbered 8, after V lost 4 bases and J lost 3 bases. CDR3 length: 15 residues. Per the germline V gene, CDR1 is MNHEY and CDR2 is SMNVEV (reference sequence).